This section outlines one T cell receptor (beta chain) sequence together with its context. Its specificity is not known. The V gene's germline CDR1 is SGHAT and CDR2 FQDESV (reference sequence). Trimming removed 1 base at V and 5 bases at J, with 6 bases between. This CDR3 contains 12 residues. Indicated treatment: oral pan-JAK inhibitor, 5-10 mg twice daily. The sequencing template was cDNA reverse transcribed from extracted RNA. Method: immunoSEQ multiplex PCR; TCRdb's copy keeps in-frame clones and lacks some. The sample holds 170,000 or so clones, around 50% seen once. These data come from a study of CD8+ T cells in alopecia areata. Study overall: Tofacitinib therapy lasting 6 to 18 months was followed by 6 months off drug.

General study points: Relative to normal scalp, lesional scalp, especially alopecia totalis/universalis, showed higher clonality. Tofacitinib significantly brought down scalp clonality and expanded CD8+ clones among top 100.

The chain links TRBV11-1 to TRBJ2-7; D remains ambiguous. The specimen comprised CD8+ T cells sorted from blood, sampled at week 24, from a patient treated with tofacitinib. The sequence derives from a human donor with alopecia areata. The CDR3 DNA follows: TGTGCCAGCAGCTTAGAGTCCCACGAGCAGTACTTC. This translates into CASSLESHEQYF.